These 32 T cell receptor beta chains were sequenced from one sample in a study of T cell responses to AZD1222 COVID-19 vaccine. Sequencing was performed with immunoSEQ multiplex PCR; in TCRdb, only in-frame clones are kept and a portion is missing. Seen here are 130,000 to 150,000 clones, 75% to 95% observed once, and the top ten hold around 3.6%. The source was peripheral blood, collected on day 0 of AZD1222 vaccination. The source of these receptors is an adult in good health.

The genes are TRBV6-2 or TRBV6-3 and TRBJ2-7, with no clear D. The CDR3 has 11 amino acids. CDR1 MNHEY and CDR2 SVGEGT come from the germline V gene. The ends were cut back, 6 bases at V and 6 bases at J, with 9 bases in the middle. The CDR3 loop is CASSPASEQYF. CDR3 coding DNA: TGTGCCAGCAGCCCCGCTTCCGAGCAGTACTTC.

The rearrangement uses TRBV5-1 and TRBJ2-3, with 9 bases fitting TRBD1. Trimming took 4 bases from V and 2 from J; bases not matched to a gene: 5. Looked up from germline, CDR1 is SGHRS and CDR2 is YFSETQ. The CDR3 sequence is 15 residues long. The DNA of the CDR3 is TGCGCCAGCAGCGGAACAGGGGGCTACACAGATACGCAGTATTTT. This translates into CASSGTGGYTDTQYF.

The rearrangement uses TRBV5-8 and TRBJ1-5; weak D call: TRBD1 (5 bases). The CDR3 contains 18 residues. Germline values: CDR1 SGHTS, CDR2 YDEGEE. Trimming stripped 0 bases from V and 3 bases from J, with 19 bases between. CDR3 sequence reads: CASSLVAGIGVTNQPQHF. CDR3 DNA sequence: TGTGCCAGCAGCTTGGTTGCAGGGATTGGAGTGACCAATCAGCCCCAGCATTTT.

The rearrangement uses TRBV11-3 and TRBJ2-5, with TRBD1 identical over 10 bases. Germline-derived CDR1 and CDR2 are SGHNT and YENEEA. The CDR3 runs 16 residues. Trimming at V came to 0 bases and at J to 4 bases, leaving 5 bases not matched to a gene. As DNA, the CDR3 is TGTGCCAGCAGCTTAGAGGGGGGACAGGGGAGAGAGACCCAGTACTTC. It translates to CASSLEGGQGRETQYF. The full variable domain, with the rest looked up from reference TRBV11-3 and TRBJ2-5, is EAGVVQSPRYKIIEKKQPVAFWCNPISGHNTLYWYLQNLGQGPELLIRYENEEAVDDSQLPKDRFSAERLKGVDSTLKIQPAELGDSAVYLCASSLEGGQGRETQYFGPGTRLLVL.

The rearrangement links TRBV18 to TRBJ1-1; TRBD1 agrees at 8 bases. The length of the CDR3 is 19 residues. Germline CDR1 is KGHSH and CDR2 is LQKENI. The junction had 16 bases not matched to a gene; V was cut back by 3 bases and J by 1 base. This chain's CDR3 is CASSPSRQGPSGGNTEAFF. The CDR3 coding sequence is TGTGCCAGCTCACCCTCGCGACAGGGGCCATCCGGGGGGAACACTGAAGCTTTCTTT.

The chain uses TRBV3-1 (or the pseudogene TRBV3-2) and TRBJ1-3; unclear D gene. The CDR3 is 14 residues long. V was clipped by 4 bases and J by 2 bases, with 9 bases between them. In germline, CDR1 is LGHDT, CDR2 YNNKEL (reference sequence). This CDR3 is CASSPGRTGNTIYF. The CDR3 DNA is TGTGCCAGCAGCCCTGGGAGGACTGGAAACACCATATATTTT.

For the CDR3, the DNA is TGTGCCAGTAGTATAGAGGGGACAGCCGACAATGAGCAGTTCTTC. Protein product: CASSIEGTADNEQFF. V and J are TRBV19 and TRBJ2-1, with 7 bases fitting TRBD1. This CDR3 has 15 amino acids. Germline V gene lookup returns CDR1 LNHDA and CDR2 SQIVND (reference sequence). Germline trimming cut 0 bases from V and 5 bases from J; bases unmatched to any gene: 4.

The V call is TRBV5-5, the J call TRBJ1-3, with unresolved D. CDR1 is SGHKS and CDR2 is YYEKEE in the germline V gene (reference sequence). Trimming pared 1 base from V and 2 bases from J, leaving 10 bases between. The CDR3 loop spans 15 amino acids. In nucleotides, the CDR3 is TGTGCCAGCAGCTTGACCCCGACGCCTGGAAACACCATATATTTT. This encodes CASSLTPTPGNTIYF. The complete variable domain, with remaining parts taken from reference TRBV5-5 and TRBJ1-3, reads DAGVTQSPTHLIKTRGQQVTLRCSPISGHKSVSWYQQVLGQGPQFIFQYYEKEERGRGNFPDRFSARQFPNYSSELNVNALLLGDSALYLCASSLTPTPGNTIYFGEGSWLTVV.

This sequence joins TRBV13 and TRBJ1-6; D may be TRBD1 (5 bases). The CDR3 is 14 amino acids. Trimming cost V 5 bases and J 6 bases, with 11 bases left between them. Germline loops: CDR1 PRHDT, CDR2 FYEKMQ (reference sequence). CDR3 DNA sequence: TGTGCCAGCAGCCGCGGGGGTCGTAATTCACCCCTCCACTTT. Translated, it gives CASSRGGRNSPLHF.

The gene calls are TRBV6-5 and TRBJ2-2, with TRBD2 identical over 7 bases. The CDR3 is made up of 13 amino acids. The V segment lost 7 bases and the J segment 6 bases; nucleotides outside the gene matches: 5. Germline lookup yields CDR1 MNHEY and CDR2 SVGAGI. The DNA of the CDR3 is TGTGCCAGCAAGCGGGGTTCCGCCGGGGAGCTGTTTTTT. Translated: CASKRGSAGELFF.

This chain links TRBV5-1 with TRBJ1-2; 7 positions match TRBD1. The trim removed 3 bases at V and 2 bases at J, leaving 4 bases unmatched. The CDR3 has 14 residues. Per germline, CDR1 SGHRS and CDR2 YFSETQ. The CDR3 spells CASSWGTANYGYTF. CDR3 DNA sequence: TGCGCCAGCAGCTGGGGGACAGCCAACTATGGCTACACCTTC.

The chain carries TRBV10-2 and TRBJ2-7; 7 bases match TRBD1. CDR3 length: 13 amino acids. Germline values: CDR1 WSHSY, CDR2 SAAADI. J was trimmed by 0 bases and V by 8 bases; bases with no gene match: 4. CDR3 sequence reads: CASGRDSSYEQYF. The DNA of the CDR3 is TGCGCCAGCGGACGGGACAGCTCCTACGAGCAGTACTTC.

For this clone: Other DNA sequences from this sample encode an identical CDR3 as well. V and J are TRBV10-3 and TRBJ1-1; perhaps TRBD1 as D (5 bases). The CDR3 contains 14 residues. Germline lookup yields CDR1 ENHRY and CDR2 SYGVKD. V was pared by 0 bases and J by 0 bases, with 5 bases between. DNA of the CDR3: TGTGCCATCAGTGAGTCGACAGTGAACACTGAAGCTTTCTTT. Translated, it gives CAISESTVNTEAFF.

V is TRBV24-1 and J is TRBJ2-1, with 7 bases lining up with TRBD1. Germline assignment: CDR1 KGHDR and CDR2 SFDVKD. The J segment lost 2 bases and the V segment lost 5 bases, leaving 8 bases of the junction unmatched. This CDR3 has 16 amino acids. The CDR3 bases are TGTGCCACCAGTGGCGCTACAGGGGACACCTACAATGAGCAGTTCTTC. Amino acid sequence: CATSGATGDTYNEQFF.

The chain uses TRBV5-1 and TRBJ2-5, with a possible D match to TRBD1 (5 bases). Germline V gives CDR1 SGHRS, CDR2 YFSETQ. This CDR3 contains 15 residues. The ends were cut back, 3 bases at V and 3 bases at J, with 15 bases in the middle. The CDR3 loop reads CASSSGFRVEETQYF. The CDR3 DNA is TGCGCCAGCAGCTCAGGATTCAGGGTTGAAGAGACCCAGTACTTC.

The chain combines TRBV6-2 or TRBV6-3 with TRBJ1-2, with D perhaps TRBD1 (5 bases). This CDR3 is built from 14 residues. Germline assignment: CDR1 MNHEY and CDR2 SVGEGT. Trimming left V 2 bases short and J 3 bases short, with 10 bases between. This chain's CDR3 is CASSYVGQYYGYTF. The CDR3 bases are TGTGCCAGCAGTTACGTCGGACAATACTATGGCTACACCTTC.

About this clone itself: The junction differs from germline at one of its ends, possibly a read error. The chain employs TRBV6-5 and TRBJ1-1; weak D call: TRBD1 (5 bases). CDR1 and CDR2 from the germline V gene are MNHEY and SVGAGI. The CDR3 length is 15 residues. CDR3 in amino acids: CASSYSNRINTEAFF. The CDR3 nucleotides are TGTGCCAGTAGTTACTCGAACAGGATCAACACTGAAGCTTTCTTT.

The genes are TRBV5-1 and TRBJ1-2; D is unclear. Deletions cut 0 bases from V and 0 bases from J, with 6 bases between. CDR3 length equals 14 residues. CDR1 and CDR2 (germline): SGHRS, YFSETQ. In DNA form, the CDR3 reads TGCGCCAGCAGCTTGGGGGTGGCTAACTATGGCTACACCTTC. The encoded protein is CASSLGVANYGYTF.

The chain uses TRBV5-8 and TRBJ2-2; the match to TRBD2 covers 11 bases. The germline V gene has CDR1 SGHTS and CDR2 YDEGEE. J gave up 4 bases and V 5 bases, and 7 bases lay outside the gene matches. The CDR3 consists of 16 residues. The CDR3 DNA is TGTGCCAGCAGATACCTAGCGGGAGGTGGCACCGGGGAGCTGTTTTTT. Protein: CASRYLAGGGTGELFF.

This rearrangement joins TRBV6-1 to TRBJ1-5, with 7 bases aligning to TRBD1. Germline V gene data show CDR1 as MNHNS and CDR2 as SASEGT. The J segment lost 5 bases and the V segment lost 2 bases, leaving 6 bases of the junction unmatched. This CDR3 spans 15 amino acids. CDR3 loop: CASSESRGLDQPQHF. Written as DNA, the CDR3 is TGTGCCAGCAGTGAATCGAGGGGGCTCGATCAGCCCCAGCATTTT.

The chain employs TRBV19 and TRBJ2-7, with TRBD1 identical over 11 bases. CDR1 is LNHDA and CDR2 is SQIVND in the germline V gene (reference sequence). The CDR3 has 14 residues. V trimming: 5 bases; J trimming: 4 bases; junction bases outside the gene matches: 4. CDR3 amino acids: CASSPGTGGYEQYF. CDR3 nucleotides: TGTGCCAGTAGTCCCGGGACAGGGGGTTACGAGCAGTACTTC.

This chain links TRBV7-2 with TRBJ2-1, with 11 positions matching TRBD2. Germline-derived CDR1 and CDR2 are SGHTA and FQGNSA. CDR3 length: 15 amino acids. J gave up 3 bases and V 7 bases, and 5 bases lay outside the gene matches. The CDR3 region has the DNA TGTGCCAGCACCTACGGGACTAGCGGCTACAATGAGCAGTTCTTC. This encodes CASTYGTSGYNEQFF.

The chain combines TRBV5-4 with TRBJ1-1, with D possibly being TRBD1 (5 bases). Germline values: CDR1 SGHNT, CDR2 YYREEE (reference sequence). The CDR3 has 14 amino acids. V was clipped by 0 bases and J by 1 base, with 7 bases between them. The CDR3 is CASSLGGRNTEAFF. CDR3 DNA sequence: TGTGCCAGCAGCTTGGGGGGGAGGAACACTGAAGCTTTCTTT.

The V gene is TRBV6-6, the J gene TRBJ1-4; the match to TRBD1 covers 9 bases. The CDR3 runs 15 residues. Germline V CDR1 and CDR2: MNHNY, SVGAGI (reference sequence). J was trimmed by 5 bases and V by 6 bases; bases with no gene match: 7. CDR3: CASRIGTGRNEKLFF. CDR3 DNA sequence: TGTGCCAGCAGAATCGGGACAGGGAGGAATGAAAAACTGTTTTTT.

The V call is TRBV19, the J call TRBJ1-3, with D perhaps matching TRBD1 (6 bases). V shed 11 bases and J shed 0 bases, with 20 bases lying between them. Per the germline V gene, CDR1 is LNHDA and CDR2 is SQIVND (reference sequence). CDR3 length: 16 amino acids. The CDR3 loop is CAARGRRGPSGNTIYF. In nucleotides, the CDR3 is TGTGCCGCAAGGGGGAGGAGGGGACCCTCTGGAAACACCATATATTTT.

In this sample, this clone turned up once. The CDR3 reads CASSAGTLSYEQYF. The CDR3 DNA reads as TGTGCCAGCAGCGCCGGGACCCTTTCCTACGAGCAGTACTTC. The chain links TRBV11-2 to TRBJ2-7; perhaps D is TRBD1 or TRBD2 (5 bases each). The CDR3 runs to 14 residues. The V and J ends lost 5 bases and 1 base respectively, with 12 bases between them. CDR1 is SGHAT, CDR2 FQNNGV, per germline.

The CDR3 region is CASSLNPNLMNTEAFF. The CDR3 DNA is TGCGCCAGCAGCTTGAATCCTAATTTGATGAACACTGAAGCTTTCTTT. The chain links TRBV5-1 to TRBJ1-1; no firm D call. CDR3 length: 16 amino acids. CDR1 and CDR2 from the germline V gene are SGHRS and YFSETQ. Trimming pared 1 base from V and 0 bases from J, leaving 13 bases between. Filled out from reference TRBV5-1 and TRBJ1-1, the complete variable domain reads KAGVTQTPRYLIKTRGQQVTLSCSPISGHRSVSWYQQTPGQGLQFLFEYFSETQRNKGNFPGRFSGRQFSNSRSEMNVSTLELGDSALYLCASSLNPNLMNTEAFFGQGTRLTVV.

The CDR3 bases are TGTGCCTGGAGTGTAAGCTGGGTGGAAGATACGCAGTATTTT. Its protein is CAWSVSWVEDTQYF. The chain has TRBV30 and TRBJ2-3; no clear D. Between the trimmed V and J ends, which lost 0 bases and 5 bases, there was a span of 12 bases. The CDR3 consists of 14 residues. Per germline, CDR1 GTSNPN and CDR2 SVGIG (reference sequence).

The V gene is TRBV5-1, the J gene TRBJ1-4; D gene unclear. Deletions cut 0 bases from V and 2 bases from J, with 11 bases between. CDR3 length: 16 amino acids. Germline assignment: CDR1 SGHRS and CDR2 YFSETQ. CDR3 nucleotides: TGCGCCAGCAGCTTGGGGGATGCCGGGACTAATGAAAAACTGTTTTTT. Protein product: CASSLGDAGTNEKLFF.

The V gene is TRBV9, the J gene TRBJ1-2; D ambiguous. Between the trimmed V and J ends, which lost 3 bases and 4 bases, there was a span of 16 bases. The germline CDR1 and CDR2 sequences are SGDLS and YYNGEE. The CDR3 extends over 15 amino acids. DNA for the CDR3: TGTGCCAGCAGCGAGCAAGGTTCGGACCCCTATGGCTACACCTTC. Translation gives CASSEQGSDPYGYTF. The full variable domain, rest sourced from reference TRBV9 and TRBJ1-2, is DSGVTQTPKHLITATGQRVTLRCSPRSGDLSVYWYQQSLDQGLQFLIQYYNGEERAKGNILERFSAQQFPDLHSELNLSSLELGDSALYFCASSEQGSDPYGYTFGSGTRLTVV.

This clone was counted a few times. This chain joins TRBV7-9 and TRBJ2-2, with TRBD1 matching 7 bases. Germline V CDR1 and CDR2: SEHNR, FQNEAQ (reference sequence). The CDR3 has 15 amino acids. V lost 10 bases and J lost 1; bases outside the gene matches: 9. CDR3 coding DNA: TGTGCCACCCTCCCCCGGGACAGGAACACCGGGGAGCTGTTTTTT. This gives the protein CATLPRDRNTGELFF.

The gene calls are TRBV6-5 and TRBJ1-1; D is possibly TRBD1 (6 bases). CDR1 and CDR2 from the germline V gene are MNHEY and SVGAGI. V was cut by 2 bases and J by 5 bases, with 18 bases left in between. The CDR3 is 16 residues long. CDR3 protein: CASSYGEGGRGTEAFF. CDR3 in DNA: TGTGCCAGCAGTTACGGGGAGGGGGGCCGGGGGACTGAAGCTTTCTTT.